Listed here are 18 T cell receptor beta chains from one sample, sequenced in a study of Graves' ophthalmopathy and Graves' hyperthyroidism. Amplification of TCR beta CDR3 regions used RNA transcripts. An opening RT-PCR round employed HTBI primers and preceded a second-round multiplex PCR. In TCRdb, the multiplex PCR reads were re-called with MiXCR into one record per CDR3 protein. The top ten hold 9.5% to 10% of the sample, which has approximately 480,000 distinct CDR3 sequences, approximately 14% seen once. Specimen: blood. The receptors derive from a woman in her twenties or thirties with Graves' ophthalmopathy.

Many counts were recorded for this clonotype. The chain carries TRBV20-1 and TRBJ1-5; 8 bases align to TRBD1. Per germline, CDR1 DFQATT and CDR2 SNEGSKA (reference sequence). This CDR3 is 18 amino acids long. V shed 1 base and J 2 bases; nucleotides not matched to a gene: 13. CDR3: CSARGWDRYLGGNQPQHF. CDR3 sequence (DNA): TGCAGTGCTAGAGGGTGGGACAGGTACCTTGGGGGCAATCAGCCCCAGCATTTT.

The chain combines TRBV4-1 with TRBJ2-2, with D tentatively TRBD2 (5 bases). This CDR3 comprises 14 residues. Trimming pared 3 bases from V and 5 bases from J, leaving 10 bases between. CDR1 MGHRA and CDR2 YSYEKL come from the germline V gene. The DNA for the CDR3 is TGCGCCAGCAGCCACGGGGAACGGACCGGGGAGCTGTTTTTT. Translating gives CASSHGERTGELFF.

The chain is built from TRBV30 and TRBJ2-6, with TRBD1 matching 7 bases. CDR1 is GTSNPN, CDR2 SVGIG, per germline (reference sequence). The CDR3 length is 15 residues. The trim removed 3 bases at V and 2 bases at J, leaving 4 bases unmatched. The DNA of the CDR3 is TGTGCCTGGAGGTACAGGGGCGCTGGGGCCAACGTCCTGACTTTC. It translates to CAWRYRGAGANVLTF.

This clonotype was recorded at least ten times. The V and J genes are TRBV25-1 and TRBJ2-7, with a tentative D call TRBD2 (6 bases). Trimming removed 5 bases at V and 9 bases at J, with 26 bases between. This CDR3 is built from 16 residues. In germline, CDR1 is MGHDK, CDR2 SYGVNS. CDR3 nucleotide sequence: TGTGCCAGCAGTCCCGGAGGGGCCAGGAGCACTTCCGGGCAGTACTTC. It translates to CASSPGGARSTSGQYF.

This clonotype came up many times. The CDR3 coding sequence is TGTGCCACCAGCTCGCCGCTTCGGGGAAGCAATCAGCCCCAGCATTTT. Protein: CATSSPLRGSNQPQHF. The chain combines TRBV15 with TRBJ1-5; D gene unclear. The V and J ends lost 5 bases and 1 base respectively, with 15 bases between them. The CDR3 spans 16 residues. CDR1 is LNHNV and CDR2 is YYDKDF in the germline V gene (reference sequence). Variable domain in full (rest from reference TRBV15 and TRBJ1-5): DAMVIQNPRYQVTQFGKPVTLSCSQTLNHNVMYWYQQKSSQAPKLLFHYYDKDFNNEADTPDNFQSRRPNTSFCFLDIRSPGLGDTAMYLCATSSPLRGSNQPQHFGDGTRLSIL.

This clonotype was counted at least ten times. This chain uses TRBV18 with TRBJ2-7; possibly TRBD2 for D (5 bases). The germline CDR1 and CDR2 sequences are KGHSH and LQKENI. V gave up 1 base and J gave up 4 bases, with 8 bases separating them. This CDR3 comprises 13 residues. The CDR3: CASSPRSGYEQYF. The DNA of the CDR3 is TGTGCCAGCTCACCACGCTCGGGGTACGAGCAGTACTTC.

V usage is TRBV7-2 and J usage is TRBJ2-5; 9 bases fit TRBD1. Losses at the gene ends were 3 bases for V and 5 bases for J; bases not matched to a gene: 4. Germline assignment: CDR1 SGHTA and CDR2 FQGNSA. The CDR3 is 14 residues long. The CDR3 spells CASSFNRGQETQYF. CDR3 nucleotide sequence: TGTGCCAGCAGCTTCAACAGGGGGCAGGAGACCCAGTACTTC.

This clonotype has a handful of counts. V and J are TRBV30 and TRBJ1-2; 10 nucleotides agree with TRBD1. V dropped 8 bases and J dropped 7; count of bases not matched to a gene: 13. Germline CDR1 and CDR2: GTSNPN and SVGIG (reference sequence). CDR3 length: 14 residues. CDR3 sequence (DNA): TGTGCCGGGACCAAGGGACAGGGGCTTCGTGGCTACACCTTC. It specifies CAGTKGQGLRGYTF.

This clonotype was observed many times. CDR3 region: CASSVPGQQETQYF. CDR3 sequence (DNA): TGTGCCAGCAGTGTTCCGGGACAGCAAGAGACCCAGTACTTC. The rearrangement links TRBV28 to TRBJ2-5; 7 bases agree with TRBD1. The CDR3 runs 14 residues. Per germline, CDR1 MDHEN and CDR2 SYDVKM. The ends lost 5 bases at V and 2 bases at J; junction bases unmatched: 5.

There are many counts of this clonotype. CDR3 nucleotide sequence: TGTGCCTGGAGTAGGGGTACCGAGCAGTACTTC. Protein product: CAWSRGTEQYF. The rearrangement links TRBV30 to TRBJ2-7, with a weak D call TRBD1 (5 bases). Germline assignment: CDR1 GTSNPN and CDR2 SVGIG (reference sequence). The CDR3 has 11 residues. Trimming stripped 2 bases from V and 6 bases from J, with 8 bases between. Combining the CDR3 with reference TRBV30 and TRBJ2-7 gives the whole variable domain SQTIHQWPATLVQPVGSPLSLECTVEGTSNPNLYWYRQAAGRGLQLLFYSVGIGQISSEVPQNLSASRPQDRQFILSSKKLLLSDSGFYLCAWSRGTEQYFGPGTRLTVT.

Only a few counts were recorded for this clonotype. The junction shows a germline mismatch at one end, possibly a read error. The chain uses TRBV20-1 and TRBJ2-4, with D perhaps TRBD1 (6 bases). Germline lookup yields CDR1 DFQATT and CDR2 SNEGSKA (reference sequence). This CDR3 contains 17 residues. CDR3: CSHQGEQGPLAKNIKYF. The CDR3 bases are TGCAGTCACCAGGGAGAACAGGGACCGTTAGCCAAAAACATTAAGTACTTC.

This clonotype occurred many times. A junction end diverges from the germline sequence, so it may reflect a read error. CDR3 nucleotides: TGCAGTGCTAGGGGGGACTCTGGGGCCAACATCCTGACTTTC. Protein: CSARGDSGANILTF. The chain links TRBV20-1 to TRBJ2-6; tentatively, D is TRBD2 (6 bases). CDR3 length equals 14 residues. Germline CDR1 is DFQATT and CDR2 is SNEGSKA (reference sequence).

The sample holds many counts of this clonotype. The V gene is TRBV6-1, the J gene TRBJ2-7, with D possibly being TRBD2 (6 bases). CDR1 and CDR2 (germline): MNHNS, SASEGT. Trimming removed 8 bases from V and 5 bases from J, with 16 bases in between. The CDR3 has 13 amino acids. CDR3 loop: CASRGTPRDEQYF. DNA for the CDR3: TGTGCCAGCCGCGGGACCCCCCGGGACGAGCAGTACTTC.

The sample holds many counts of this clonotype. The rearrangement links TRBV24-1 to TRBJ2-6; the match to TRBD2 covers 9 bases. V dropped 10 bases and J dropped 4; count of bases not matched to a gene: 13. The CDR3 sequence is 17 residues long. Germline V lookup: CDR1 KGHDR, CDR2 SFDVKD. The CDR3 protein is CATSNSGSGLGANVLTF. The CDR3 DNA sequence: TGTGCCACATCAAATAGCGGGAGTGGGTTGGGGGCCAACGTCCTGACTTTC.

The gene calls are TRBV20-1 and TRBJ2-5, with 10 bases aligning to TRBD1. Per the germline V gene, CDR1 is DFQATT and CDR2 is SNEGSKA (reference sequence). After removal of 5 bases from V and 5 bases from J, the junction contained 8 bases not matched to a gene. The CDR3 spans 14 residues. The CDR3 DNA is TGCAGTGCTGGGGGACAGGGGCAAGGGGAGACCCAGTACTTC. Its protein product is CSAGGQGQGETQYF.

At least ten counts were recorded for this clonotype. The chain is built from TRBV28 and TRBJ2-2, with D possibly called TRBD1 or TRBD2 (5 bases each). This CDR3 region has 15 residues. The germline V and J ends were trimmed by 7 bases and 7 bases, with 19 bases remaining between them. The germline V gene has CDR1 MDHEN and CDR2 SYDVKM. DNA of the CDR3: TGTGCCAGCATCCCTCAACAGGACGGGAACGGGGAGCTGTTTTTT. Residues: CASIPQQDGNGELFF.

In this sample, this clonotype turned up many times. V gene TRBV9 combines with J gene TRBJ2-5; no firm D call. The CDR3 sequence is 14 residues long. Germline V lookup: CDR1 SGDLS, CDR2 YYNGEE. The ends were cut back, 3 bases at V and 3 bases at J, with 12 bases in the middle. CDR3 nucleotide sequence: TGTGCCAGCAGCGCCTCTGGGCGTGAAGAGACCCAGTACTTC. This sequence encodes CASSASGREETQYF.

This clonotype has just a few counts. J is TRBJ2-7 and V is TRBV4-1, with D perhaps matching TRBD1 (5 bases). The CDR3 has 19 amino acids. Germline CDR1 and CDR2: MGHRA and YSYEKL. Trimming left V 0 bases short and J 3 bases short, with 24 bases between. As DNA, the CDR3 is TGCGCCAGCAGCCAAGATCTTTCAGGGCCTCGGGTCCCCTACTACGAGCAGTACTTC. Translation: CASSQDLSGPRVPYYEQYF.